These 8 T cell receptor beta chains came from one sample sequenced in a study of early T cells in non-severe SARS-CoV-2 infection. In TCRdb, the 5' RACE reads were re-called with MiXCR into one record per CDR3 protein. In the table there are over 80,000 distinct CDR3 sequences, less than 15% of which are singletons. The specimen was whole blood, collected at baseline. These receptor sequences come from an adult who was a healthcare worker with PCR-confirmed SARS-CoV-2 infection or an uninfected control (not recorded which).

V is TRBV20-1 and J is TRBJ2-2; D might be TRBD1 (5 bases). This CDR3 has 14 residues. Germline-derived CDR1 and CDR2 are DFQATT and SNEGSKA (reference sequence). V was pared by 2 bases and J by 6 bases, with 13 bases between. The CDR3 sequence: CSARPTGVAGELFF. CDR3 bases: TGCAGTGCTAGACCTACAGGAGTAGCCGGGGAGCTGTTTTTT.

In its sample, this clonotype was seen many times. The genes are TRBV6-6 and TRBJ1-3; D not certain. Trimming shortened V by 0 bases and J by 0 bases, and 9 bases separated the two germline ends. This CDR3 has 16 amino acids. Germline lookup yields CDR1 MNHNY and CDR2 SVGAGI (reference sequence). The chain's CDR3 is CASSYSHSRSGNTIYF. CDR3 in DNA: TGTGCCAGCAGTTACTCGCACAGCCGCTCTGGAAACACCATATATTTT.

The chain has TRBV7-6 and TRBJ2-7; the D gene could be TRBD1 or TRBD2 (6 bases each). Per the germline V gene, CDR1 is SGHVS and CDR2 is FNYEAQ. V was trimmed by 6 bases and J by 1 base, leaving 16 bases between them. This CDR3 is 15 amino acids long. The CDR3 sequence: CASSPGGTGSYEQYF. The CDR3 nucleotides are TGTGCCAGCAGTCCCGGGGGTACAGGGTCCTACGAGCAGTACTTC.

There are many counts of this clonotype. V usage is TRBV24-1 and J usage is TRBJ2-2; D is perhaps TRBD1 (6 bases). Germline CDR1 is KGHDR and CDR2 is SFDVKD. The CDR3 loop spans 14 amino acids. The ends were cut back, 4 bases at V and 2 bases at J, with 7 bases in the middle. The CDR3 bases are TGTGCCACCAGTGAGACAGGAAACACCGGGGAGCTGTTTTTT. This gives the protein CATSETGNTGELFF.

This clonotype has at least ten counts. J is TRBJ1-5 and V is TRBV28, with D unclear. Trimming pared 7 bases from V and 2 bases from J, leaving 9 bases between. The germline CDR1 and CDR2 sequences are MDHEN and SYDVKM. The CDR3 has 13 amino acids. The CDR3 DNA reads as TGTGCCAGCAATGATGGGGGCAATCAGCCCCAGCATTTT. This translates into CASNDGGNQPQHF.

This clonotype has a count of ten or more. The chain uses TRBV7-2 and TRBJ2-5; D is possibly TRBD2 (5 bases). The V end was cut by 1 base, the J end by 5 bases, with 8 bases between. The CDR3 length is 13 residues. CDR1 SGHTA and CDR2 FQGNSA come from the germline V gene. For the CDR3, the DNA is TGTGCCAGCAGCTTAGGGGAGTGGGAGACCCAGTACTTC. Translated: CASSLGEWETQYF. Together with reference TRBV7-2 and TRBJ2-5, the CDR3 gives the full variable domain: GAGVSQSPSNKVTEKGKDVELRCDPISGHTALYWYRQSLGQGLEFLIYFQGNSAPDKSGLPSDRFSAERTGGSVSTLTIQRTQQEDSAVYLCASSLGEWETQYFGPGTRLLVL.

This chain uses TRBV6-6 with TRBJ2-2; D uncertain. The CDR3 extends over 15 amino acids. The germline V and J ends were trimmed by 7 bases and 0 bases, with 12 bases remaining between them. Germline assignment: CDR1 MNHNY and CDR2 SVGAGI (reference sequence). DNA for the CDR3: TGTGCCAGCAAGAGGACGCTTACGAACACCGGGGAGCTGTTTTTT. Translated: CASKRTLTNTGELFF.

The rearrangement links TRBV9 to TRBJ1-1; possibly TRBD1 for D (5 bases). Trimming cost V 0 bases and J 5 bases, with 11 bases left between them. CDR3 length: 14 amino acids. The germline V gene encodes CDR1 SGDLS and CDR2 YYNGEE. CDR3 DNA sequence: TGTGCCAGCAGCGTAGCGGGCGGGGGAACTGAAGCTTTCTTT. This sequence encodes CASSVAGGGTEAFF. Filled out from reference TRBV9 and TRBJ1-1, the complete variable domain reads DSGVTQTPKHLITATGQRVTLRCSPRSGDLSVYWYQQSLDQGLQFLIQYYNGEERAKGNILERFSAQQFPDLHSELNLSSLELGDSALYFCASSVAGGGTEAFFGQGTRLTVV.